The clone carrying this T cell receptor beta chain was recorded a few times. Its specificity is not known. 5'RACE primed at constant segments yielded TCR alpha and TCR beta cDNA libraries bearing sample barcodes and UMIs. In TCRdb, the 5' RACE reads were re-called with MiXCR into one record per CDR3 protein. This sample carries almost 550,000 distinct CDR3 sequences, 20% of them seen once, and the ten largest clones take about 12%. This specimen comes from a study of T-cell memory formation after mild COVID-19. Study-level results: Among clones contracting day 15 to 85, CD4/CD8 was balanced, whereas later expanders leaned CD4+. Clones which contracted sat mainly in CM and EM if CD4+, and in EMRA if CD8+.

Trimming took off 2 bases at V and 8 bases at J, with 18 bases between the two ends. The germline CDR1 and CDR2 sequences are MNHNS and SASEGT. The CDR3 has 16 amino acids. This chain uses TRBV6-1 with TRBJ2-2; maybe TRBD1 (6 bases). The TCR originated in an adult woman who had mild COVID-19 (a few samples of this study predate the infection). Cell type and time point are not known. The sequencing sample was made of PBMCs or a T cell subset sorted from them (not recorded which). The CDR3 coding sequence is TGTGCCAGCAGTGAACAGAACGGGGTGGGGACAGGGGAGCTGTTTTTT. This sequence encodes CASSEQNGVGTGELFF.